What follows are 15 T cell receptor beta chains derived from one specimen sequenced in a study of cytomegalovirus exposure and HLA in healthy donors. Generated by immunoSEQ multiplex PCR, the TCRdb table keeps only in-frame clones and is missing some. The sample lists around 300,000 clones; over 75% were seen once. Sequenced sample: PBMCs. All receptors come from a man younger than 45 in good health and CMV-seronegative.

This chain links TRBV29-1 with TRBJ2-7, with a possible D match to TRBD1 (6 bases). Trimming took 6 bases from V and 4 from J, leaving 16 bases between them. The germline V gene has CDR1 SQVTM and CDR2 ANQGSEA. The CDR3 extends over 13 amino acids. The CDR3 is CSVRTGLGYEQYF. The CDR3 DNA reads TGCAGCGTCCGAACAGGGCTGGGGTACGAGCAGTACTTC.

The rearrangement uses TRBV29-1 and TRBJ2-5; 8 nucleotides align to TRBD2. The CDR3 covers 14 residues. Germline V CDR1 and CDR2: SQVTM, ANQGSEA. J lost 3 bases, V lost 6 bases, and 9 bases had no gene match. CDR3 sequence: CSVSGTRGKETQYF. CDR3 sequence (DNA): TGCAGCGTCTCGGGGACTAGAGGAAAAGAGACCCAGTACTTC.

The chain carries TRBV19 and TRBJ2-7, with TRBD1 as a possible D gene (6 bases). Germline V CDR1 and CDR2: LNHDA, SQIVND (reference sequence). V shed 5 bases and J shed 4 bases, with 15 bases lying between them. This CDR3 has 14 residues. For the CDR3, the DNA is TGTGCCAGTAGTGTCACGGGACACTTATACGAGCAGTACTTC. Its protein product is CASSVTGHLYEQYF.

The chain combines TRBV28 with TRBJ1-6, with D unresolved. Germline V gene lookup returns CDR1 MDHEN and CDR2 SYDVKM. The CDR3 totals 16 residues. Deletions cut 3 bases from V and 2 bases from J, with 11 bases between. The CDR3 sequence is CASSFSHLAYNSPLHF. The CDR3 DNA sequence: TGTGCCAGCAGTTTTAGTCATCTAGCCTATAATTCACCCCTCCACTTT. Looking up the rest from reference TRBV28 and TRBJ1-6 gives the full variable domain: DVKVTQSSRYLVKRTGEKVFLECVQDMDHENMFWYRQDPGLGLRLIYFSYDVKMKEKGDIPEGYSVSREKKERFSLILESASTNQTSMYLCASSFSHLAYNSPLHFGNGTRLTVT.

This CDR3 reads CASSLDRGGPDNEQFF. CDR3 bases: TGTGCCAGCAGCTTAGATCGCGGGGGGCCCGACAATGAGCAGTTCTTC. The V gene is TRBV7-2, the J gene TRBJ2-1; TRBD2 matches 8 bases. J gave up 5 bases and V 1 base, and 7 bases lay outside the gene matches. Germline loops: CDR1 SGHTA, CDR2 FQGNSA. The CDR3 length is 16 residues. Based on the CDR3 plus reference TRBV7-2 and TRBJ2-1, the full variable domain is GAGVSQSPSNKVTEKGKDVELRCDPISGHTALYWYRQSLGQGLEFLIYFQGNSAPDKSGLPSDRFSAERTGGSVSTLTIQRTQQEDSAVYLCASSLDRGGPDNEQFFGPGTRLTVL.

The chain combines TRBV5-6 with TRBJ2-1; D possibly corresponds to TRBD2 (6 bases). This CDR3 has 16 residues. The germline gives CDR1 SGHDT, CDR2 YYEEEE. The V gene lost 0 bases and the J gene lost 12 bases, with 22 bases spanning the gap. The CDR3 sequence: CASSLASGGYEVVQFF. The CDR3 DNA reads TGTGCCAGCAGCTTGGCCAGCGGAGGGTATGAGGTAGTGCAGTTCTTC.

The chain links TRBV4-3 to TRBJ1-3; 8 bases are shared with TRBD1. The CDR3 covers 16 residues. J gave up 0 bases and V 3 bases, and 4 bases lay outside the gene matches. Germline assignment: CDR1 LGHNA and CDR2 YSLEER. In DNA form, the CDR3 reads TGCGCCAGCAGCCAGGACAGGGTCGGCTCTGGAAACACCATATATTTT. It yields the protein CASSQDRVGSGNTIYF.

This clone was recorded once. J is TRBJ2-7 and V is TRBV11-2, with TRBD1 matching over 9 bases. The length of the CDR3 is 14 residues. In germline, CDR1 is SGHAT, CDR2 FQNNGV. Losses at the gene ends were 4 bases for V and 2 bases for J; bases not matched to a gene: 3. CDR3 bases: TGTGCCAGCAGCTCGGGACAGGGCGCCTACGAGCAGTACTTC. Its protein is CASSSGQGAYEQYF.

The V gene is TRBV29-1, the J gene TRBJ2-7; the match to TRBD1 covers 8 bases. The V gene end was trimmed by 0 bases and the J gene end by 3 bases; junction bases not matched to a gene: 7. The length of the CDR3 is 15 residues. CDR1 and CDR2 from the germline V gene are SQVTM and ANQGSEA. The CDR3 loop reads CSVEERQGKGYEQYF. CDR3 nucleotides: TGCAGCGTTGAAGAACGACAGGGGAAAGGCTACGAGCAGTACTTC.

The chain joins TRBV18 to TRBJ2-3; D not resolved. Deletions cut 5 bases from V and 3 bases from J, with 9 bases between. The germline V gene has CDR1 KGHSH and CDR2 LQKENI. This CDR3 has 13 amino acids. CDR3 bases: TGTGCCAGCTCAGAACTACGGACAGATACGCAGTATTTT. Translation gives CASSELRTDTQYF.

The genes are TRBV9 and TRBJ2-3; D is perhaps TRBD1 (6 bases). The V gene's germline CDR1 is SGDLS and CDR2 YYNGEE. Trimming removed 3 bases from V and 2 bases from J, with 10 bases in between. The CDR3 is 14 amino acids. The CDR3 DNA follows: TGTGCCAGCAGCGAGGGGGATCTCACAGATACGCAGTATTTT. As protein: CASSEGDLTDTQYF.

This chain links TRBV5-6 with TRBJ1-6; D unclear. V shed 4 bases and J shed 7 bases, with 15 bases lying between them. The CDR3 is 15 amino acids. The germline V gene encodes CDR1 SGHDT and CDR2 YYEEEE. The CDR3: CASSVPSPVNSPLHF. The CDR3, as DNA: TGTGCCAGCAGCGTCCCCTCGCCAGTAAATTCACCCCTCCACTTT.

The CDR3 loop reads CASSVLDVRLTDTQYF. The DNA of the CDR3 is TGTGCCAGCAGCGTATTGGACGTTCGACTAACAGATACGCAGTATTTT. The V call is TRBV9, the J call TRBJ2-3, with D possibly being TRBD2 (5 bases). This CDR3 region has 16 residues. From germline, CDR1 is SGDLS and CDR2 YYNGEE. V lost 1 base, J lost 3 bases, and 15 bases lay in between.

This chain links TRBV6-5 with TRBJ2-3; weak D call: TRBD2 (6 bases). The ends were cut back, 6 bases at V and 0 bases at J, with 13 bases in the middle. From germline, CDR1 is MNHEY and CDR2 SVGAGI. This CDR3 has 15 residues. The CDR3 DNA reads as TGTGCCAGCAGCGCGAGCCGGGGGAGCACAGATACGCAGTATTTT. It yields the protein CASSASRGSTDTQYF.

This chain connects TRBV5-1 to TRBJ2-1, with 7 bases lining up with TRBD1. The V and J ends lost 1 base and 7 bases, in that order; junction bases with no gene match: 5. The CDR3 spans 14 residues. In germline, CDR1 is SGHRS, CDR2 YFSETQ. The CDR3 is CASSLWTGGNEQFF. In DNA form, the CDR3 reads TGCGCCAGCAGCTTGTGGACAGGAGGTAATGAGCAGTTCTTC.